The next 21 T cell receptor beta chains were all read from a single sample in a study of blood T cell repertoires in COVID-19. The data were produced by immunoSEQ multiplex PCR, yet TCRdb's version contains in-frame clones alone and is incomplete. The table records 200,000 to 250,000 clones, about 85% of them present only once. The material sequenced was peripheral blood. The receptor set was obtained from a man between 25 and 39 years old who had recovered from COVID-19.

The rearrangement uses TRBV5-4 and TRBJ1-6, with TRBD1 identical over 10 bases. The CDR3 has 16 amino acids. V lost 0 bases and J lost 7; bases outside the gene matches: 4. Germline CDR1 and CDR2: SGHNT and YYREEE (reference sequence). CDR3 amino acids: CASSLAGTGANSPLHF. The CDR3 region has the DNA TGTGCCAGCAGCTTGGCCGGGACAGGGGCGAATTCACCCCTCCACTTT.

DNA for the CDR3: TGTGCCAGCTCACTCGGGGAGAGCTCCTACAATGAGCAGTTCTTC. Residues: CASSLGESSYNEQFF. This rearrangement joins TRBV18 to TRBJ2-1; D possibly corresponds to TRBD2 (5 bases). The V end lost 4 bases, the J end lost 0 bases, and 10 bases lay between the germline ends. Germline loops: CDR1 KGHSH, CDR2 LQKENI. The CDR3 consists of 15 residues.

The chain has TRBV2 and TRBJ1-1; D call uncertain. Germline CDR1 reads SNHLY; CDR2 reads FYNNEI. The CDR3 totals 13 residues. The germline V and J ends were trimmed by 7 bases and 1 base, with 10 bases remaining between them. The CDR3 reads CASTRVENTEAFF. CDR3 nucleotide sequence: TGTGCCAGCACGAGGGTGGAGAACACTGAAGCTTTCTTT.

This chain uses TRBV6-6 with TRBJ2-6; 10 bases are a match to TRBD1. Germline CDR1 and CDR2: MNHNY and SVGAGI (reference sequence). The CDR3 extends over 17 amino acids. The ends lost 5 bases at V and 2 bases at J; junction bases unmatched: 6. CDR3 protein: CASSQQTGGTGANVLTF. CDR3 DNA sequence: TGTGCCAGCAGTCAGCAGACAGGGGGCACTGGGGCCAACGTCCTGACTTTC.

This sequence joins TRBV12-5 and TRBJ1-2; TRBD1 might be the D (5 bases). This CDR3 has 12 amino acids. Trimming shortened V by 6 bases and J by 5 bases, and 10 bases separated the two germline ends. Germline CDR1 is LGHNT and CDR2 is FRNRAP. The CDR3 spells CASGQGLYGYTF. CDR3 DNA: TGTGCTAGTGGCCAGGGACTTTATGGCTACACCTTC.

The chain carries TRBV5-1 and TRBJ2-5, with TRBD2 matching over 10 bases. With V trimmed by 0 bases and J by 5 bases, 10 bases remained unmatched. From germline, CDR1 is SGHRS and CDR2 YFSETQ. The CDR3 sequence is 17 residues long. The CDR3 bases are TGCGCCAGCAGCTTGGGCCTCGAGCGGGGGGGCCGGGAGACCCAGTACTTC. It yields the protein CASSLGLERGGRETQYF.

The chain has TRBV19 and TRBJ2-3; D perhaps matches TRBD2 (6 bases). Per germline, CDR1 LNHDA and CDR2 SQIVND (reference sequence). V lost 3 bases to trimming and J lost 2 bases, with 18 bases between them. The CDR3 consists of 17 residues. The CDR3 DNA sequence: TGTGCCAGTAGTATTACGGGGCTAGCGCTATCCACAGATACGCAGTATTTT. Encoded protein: CASSITGLALSTDTQYF.

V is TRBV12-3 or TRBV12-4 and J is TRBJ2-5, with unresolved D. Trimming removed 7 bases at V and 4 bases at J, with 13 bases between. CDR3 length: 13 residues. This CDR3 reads CASNEVVGETQYF. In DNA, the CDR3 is TGTGCCAGCAATGAGGTGGTCGGAGAGACCCAGTACTTC.

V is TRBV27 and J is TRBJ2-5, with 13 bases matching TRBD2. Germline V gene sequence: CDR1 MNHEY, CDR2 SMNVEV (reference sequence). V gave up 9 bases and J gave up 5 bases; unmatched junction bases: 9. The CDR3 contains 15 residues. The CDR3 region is CASSELAGGRETQYF. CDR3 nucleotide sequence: TGTGCCAGTTCTGAACTAGCGGGGGGGCGTGAGACCCAGTACTTC.

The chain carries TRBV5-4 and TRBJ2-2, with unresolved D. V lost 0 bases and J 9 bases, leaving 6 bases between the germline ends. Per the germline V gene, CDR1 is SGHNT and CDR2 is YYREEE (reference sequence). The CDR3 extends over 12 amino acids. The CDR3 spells CASSLDLRELFF. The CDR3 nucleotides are TGTGCCAGCAGCTTGGATCTCCGGGAGCTGTTTTTT.

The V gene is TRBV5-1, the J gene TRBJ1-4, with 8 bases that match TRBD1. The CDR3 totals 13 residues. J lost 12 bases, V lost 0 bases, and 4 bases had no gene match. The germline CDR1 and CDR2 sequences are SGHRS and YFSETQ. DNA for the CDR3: TGCGCCAGCAGCTTGGATGGCAGGGGGCAACTGTTTTTT. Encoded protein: CASSLDGRGQLFF.

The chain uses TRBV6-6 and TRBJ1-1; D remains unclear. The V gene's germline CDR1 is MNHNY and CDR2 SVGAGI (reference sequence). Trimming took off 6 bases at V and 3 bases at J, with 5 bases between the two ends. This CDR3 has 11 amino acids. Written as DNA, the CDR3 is TGTGCCAGCAGAGCCGACACTGAAGCTTTCTTT. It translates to CASRADTEAFF.

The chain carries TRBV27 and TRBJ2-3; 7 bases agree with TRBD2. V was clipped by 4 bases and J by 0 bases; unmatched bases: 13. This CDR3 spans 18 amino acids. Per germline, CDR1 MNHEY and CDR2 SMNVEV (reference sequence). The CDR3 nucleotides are TGTGCCAGCAGTTCCGATTATTGGGGGGGGACGAGCACAGATACGCAGTATTTT. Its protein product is CASSSDYWGGTSTDTQYF.

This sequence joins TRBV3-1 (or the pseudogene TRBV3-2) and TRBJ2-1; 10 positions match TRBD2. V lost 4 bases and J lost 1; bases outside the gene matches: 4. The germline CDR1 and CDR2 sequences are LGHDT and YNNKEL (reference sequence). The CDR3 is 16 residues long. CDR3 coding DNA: TGTGCCAGCAGCCCCCTGACTAGCGGGTCCTACAATGAGCAGTTCTTC. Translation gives CASSPLTSGSYNEQFF.

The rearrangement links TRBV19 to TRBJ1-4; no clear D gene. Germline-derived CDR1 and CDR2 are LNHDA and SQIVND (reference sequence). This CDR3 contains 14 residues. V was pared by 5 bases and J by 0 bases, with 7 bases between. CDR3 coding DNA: TGTGCCAGTAGTCCGTCCGCAACTAATGAAAAACTGTTTTTT. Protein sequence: CASSPSATNEKLFF.

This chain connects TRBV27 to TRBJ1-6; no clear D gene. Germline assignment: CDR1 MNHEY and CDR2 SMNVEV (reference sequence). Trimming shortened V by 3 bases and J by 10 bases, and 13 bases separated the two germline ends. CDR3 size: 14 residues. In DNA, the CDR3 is TGTGCCAGCAGTTTCAGCGCTCCGTGGTCACCCCTCCACTTT. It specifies CASSFSAPWSPLHF.

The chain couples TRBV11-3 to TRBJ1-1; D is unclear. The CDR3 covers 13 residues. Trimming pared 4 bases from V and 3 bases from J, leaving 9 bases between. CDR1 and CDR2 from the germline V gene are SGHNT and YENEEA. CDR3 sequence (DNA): TGTGCCAGCAGCTACCGGGGAGACACTGAAGCTTTCTTT. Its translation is CASSYRGDTEAFF.

The CDR3 spells CASSLRSEKLFF. DNA for the CDR3: TGTGCCAGCAGCCTCAGGTCGGAAAAACTGTTTTTT. This sequence joins TRBV13 and TRBJ1-4; no reliable D call. With 5 bases removed from V and 8 bases from J, the gap between germline ends came to 9 bases. The CDR3 is 12 residues long. In germline, CDR1 is PRHDT, CDR2 FYEKMQ (reference sequence).

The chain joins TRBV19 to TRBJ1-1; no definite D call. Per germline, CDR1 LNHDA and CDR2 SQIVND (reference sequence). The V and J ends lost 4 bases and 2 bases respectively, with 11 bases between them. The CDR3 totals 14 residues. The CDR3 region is CASSSDPGNTEAFF. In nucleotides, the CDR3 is TGTGCCAGTAGTAGCGACCCGGGAAACACTGAAGCTTTCTTT.

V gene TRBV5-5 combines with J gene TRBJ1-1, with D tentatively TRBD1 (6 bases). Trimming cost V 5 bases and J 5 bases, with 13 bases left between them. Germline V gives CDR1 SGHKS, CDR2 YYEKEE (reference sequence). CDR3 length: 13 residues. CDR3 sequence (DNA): TGTGCCAGCAGTTTTTCAGGGGAAACTGAAGCTTTCTTT. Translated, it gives CASSFSGETEAFF.

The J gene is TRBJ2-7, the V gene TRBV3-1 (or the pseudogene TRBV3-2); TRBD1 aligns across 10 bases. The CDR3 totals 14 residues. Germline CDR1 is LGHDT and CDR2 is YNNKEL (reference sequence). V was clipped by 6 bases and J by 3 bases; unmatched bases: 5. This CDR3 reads CASRAGTGDYEQYF. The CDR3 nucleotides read TGTGCCAGCAGAGCCGGGACAGGGGACTACGAGCAGTACTTC.